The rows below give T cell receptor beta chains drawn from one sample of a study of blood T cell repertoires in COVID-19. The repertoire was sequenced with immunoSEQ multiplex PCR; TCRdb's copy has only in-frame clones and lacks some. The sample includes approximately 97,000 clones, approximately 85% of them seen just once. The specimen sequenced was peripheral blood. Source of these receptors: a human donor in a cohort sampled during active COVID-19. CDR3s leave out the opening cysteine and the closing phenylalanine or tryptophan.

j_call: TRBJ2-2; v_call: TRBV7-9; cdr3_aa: ASSLGRTVFANTGELF
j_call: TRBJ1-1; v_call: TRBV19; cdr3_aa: ASSIPGPGTGGRGTEAF
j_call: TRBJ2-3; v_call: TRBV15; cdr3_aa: ATSTRLAESTDTQY
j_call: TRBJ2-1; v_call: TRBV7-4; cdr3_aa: ASSLRIVLF
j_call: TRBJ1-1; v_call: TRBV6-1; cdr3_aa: ASSDNSDRPGAF
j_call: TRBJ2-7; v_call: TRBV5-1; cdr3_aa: ASSLEITGSYEQY
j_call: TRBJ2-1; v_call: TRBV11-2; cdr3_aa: ASSLCGGGTEQF
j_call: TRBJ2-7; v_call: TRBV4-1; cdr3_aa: ASSQVTGGSYEQY
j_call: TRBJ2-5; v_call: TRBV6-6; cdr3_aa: ASKLRETQY
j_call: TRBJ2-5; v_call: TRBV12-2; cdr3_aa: ASRLWTSGQETQY
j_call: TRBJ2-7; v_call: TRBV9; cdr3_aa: ASSVAVSSYEQY
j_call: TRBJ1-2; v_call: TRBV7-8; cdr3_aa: ASSSLTGGYGYT
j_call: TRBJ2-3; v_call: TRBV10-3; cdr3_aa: AISEFREGTDTQY
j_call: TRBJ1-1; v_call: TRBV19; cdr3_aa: ASSIEGRGRVEAF
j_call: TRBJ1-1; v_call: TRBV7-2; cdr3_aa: ASSLSTGDTEAF
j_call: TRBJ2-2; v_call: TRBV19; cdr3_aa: ASSIGRWGELF
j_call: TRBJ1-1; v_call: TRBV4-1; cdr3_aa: ASSQAEGALVRTEAF
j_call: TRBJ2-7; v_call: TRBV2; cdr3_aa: ASKRDQLWREQY
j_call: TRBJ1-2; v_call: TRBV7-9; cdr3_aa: ASSLVGANYGYT
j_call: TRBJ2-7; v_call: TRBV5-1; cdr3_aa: ASSLTLAGGVQY
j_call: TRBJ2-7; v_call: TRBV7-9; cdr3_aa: ASSPPVRQGLYEQY
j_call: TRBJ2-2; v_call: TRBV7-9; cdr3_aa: ASQGLAGAGELF
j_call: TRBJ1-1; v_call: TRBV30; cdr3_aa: AWSIGQRGAF
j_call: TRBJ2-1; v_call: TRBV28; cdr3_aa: ATSPGSYNEQF
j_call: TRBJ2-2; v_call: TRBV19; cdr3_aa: ASSGLGTGELF
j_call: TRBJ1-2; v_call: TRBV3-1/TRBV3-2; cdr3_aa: ASSQPQGAVGYT
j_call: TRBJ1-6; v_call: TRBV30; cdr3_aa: AWTAYNSPLH
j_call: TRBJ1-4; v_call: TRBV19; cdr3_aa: ASTPPGQGGLF
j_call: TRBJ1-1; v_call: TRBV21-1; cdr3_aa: ASSNADLRNTEAF
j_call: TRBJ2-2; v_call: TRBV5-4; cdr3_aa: ASSGGTSTGELF